This T cell receptor beta chain was profiled in a study of cytomegalovirus exposure and HLA in healthy donors. The PCR employed 60 Vbeta primers together with 13 Jbeta primers. Sequencing was performed with immunoSEQ multiplex PCR; in TCRdb, only in-frame clones are kept and a portion is missing. Among about 96,000 clones listed, under 65% were seen once. Regarding this clone: The antigen is unknown.

The junction had 9 bases not matched to a gene; V was cut back by 5 bases and J by 0 bases. CDR3 length: 17 residues. The germline CDR1 and CDR2 sequences are SGHTA and FQGNSA. Study-level findings and limits: The productive fraction for most TCR beta V segments was about 90% or about 30% in an earlier analysis.

Material: PBMCs. The genes are TRBV7-2 and TRBJ1-1; 10 nucleotides agree with TRBD1. The sequence derives from a man aged 55 to 69 in good health and CMV-seronegative. CDR3: CASSTWTGGGLNTEAFF. The CDR3 nucleotides are TGTGCCAGCAGCACTTGGACAGGGGGTGGGTTGAACACTGAAGCTTTCTTT.